This TCR beta chain was documented in a study of blood T cell repertoires in COVID-19. About the study: The analysed material was cDNA or gDNA that came from T cells, B-cell-depleted T cells, or PBMCs.

Method: immunoSEQ multiplex PCR; TCRdb's copy keeps in-frame clones and lacks some. Of just over 250,000 clones listed, under 90% are singletons. Researchers sorted participants into cohorts using their self-reported clinical history. Germline V CDR1 and CDR2: LGHDT, YNNKEL (reference sequence). V was shortened by 7 bases and J by 4 bases, with 14 bases between the two germline ends. The CDR3 has 14 amino acids. This clone was observed a few times. The sequence was obtained from a man aged 25 to 40 with acute COVID-19. Sequenced input: PBMCs or T cells enriched from blood (not recorded which). The chain combines TRBV3-1 (or the pseudogene TRBV3-2) with TRBJ1-3; no firm D call. The CDR3 region is CASTPGVAGNTIYF. CDR3 coding DNA: TGTGCCAGCACCCCCGGGGTGGCCGGAAACACCATATATTTT.